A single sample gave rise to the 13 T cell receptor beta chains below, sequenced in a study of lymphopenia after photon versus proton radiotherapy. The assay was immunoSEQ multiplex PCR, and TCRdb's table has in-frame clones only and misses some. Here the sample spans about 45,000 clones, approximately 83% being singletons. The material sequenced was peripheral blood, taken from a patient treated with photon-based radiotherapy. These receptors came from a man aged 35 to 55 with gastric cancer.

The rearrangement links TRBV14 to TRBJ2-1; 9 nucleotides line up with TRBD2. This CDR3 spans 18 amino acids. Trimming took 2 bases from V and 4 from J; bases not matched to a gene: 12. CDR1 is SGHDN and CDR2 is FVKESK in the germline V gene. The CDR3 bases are TGTGCCAGCAGCCAACTTGCGGGAGCGGGGGGTTTATACAATGAGCAGTTCTTC. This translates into CASSQLAGAGGLYNEQFF.

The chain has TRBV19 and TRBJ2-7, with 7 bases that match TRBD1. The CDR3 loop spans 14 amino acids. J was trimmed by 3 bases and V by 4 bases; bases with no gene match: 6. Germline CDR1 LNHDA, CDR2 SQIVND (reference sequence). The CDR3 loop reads CASSTVTGSYEQYF. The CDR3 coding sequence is TGTGCCAGTAGTACCGTGACAGGGAGCTACGAGCAGTACTTC. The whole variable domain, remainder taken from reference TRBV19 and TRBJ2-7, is DGGITQSPKYLFRKEGQNVTLSCEQNLNHDAMYWYRQDPGQGLRLIYYSQIVNDFQKGDIAEGYSVSREKKESFPLTVTSAQKNPTAFYLCASSTVTGSYEQYFGPGTRLTVT.

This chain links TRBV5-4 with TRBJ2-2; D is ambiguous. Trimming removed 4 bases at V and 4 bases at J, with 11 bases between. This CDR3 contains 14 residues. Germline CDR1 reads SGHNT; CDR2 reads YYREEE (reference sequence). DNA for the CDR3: TGTGCCAGCAGCACAGACCGCTTCACCGGGGAGCTGTTTTTT. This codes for CASSTDRFTGELFF.

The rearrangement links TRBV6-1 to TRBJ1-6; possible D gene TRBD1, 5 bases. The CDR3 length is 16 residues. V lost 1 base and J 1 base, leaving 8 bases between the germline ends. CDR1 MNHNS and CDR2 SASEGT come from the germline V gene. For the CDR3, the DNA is TGTGCCAGCAGTGAAGAAGAGGGGTCCTATAATTCACCCCTCCACTTT. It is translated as CASSEEEGSYNSPLHF.

CDR3 in DNA: TGTGCCACCAGCATACGCTTAGCGGGGGCCTCCACAGATACGCAGTATTTT. This encodes CATSIRLAGASTDTQYF. This chain connects TRBV15 to TRBJ2-3, with 9 bases that match TRBD2. CDR3 length equals 17 residues. Losses at the gene ends were 4 bases for V and 2 bases for J; bases not matched to a gene: 10. The V gene's germline CDR1 is LNHNV and CDR2 YYDKDF (reference sequence).

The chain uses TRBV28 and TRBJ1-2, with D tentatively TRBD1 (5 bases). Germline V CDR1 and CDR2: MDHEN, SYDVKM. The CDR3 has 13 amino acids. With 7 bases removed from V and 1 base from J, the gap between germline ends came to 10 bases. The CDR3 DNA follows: TGTGCCAGCAACTCGGGGGGTAACTATGGCTACACCTTC. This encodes CASNSGGNYGYTF.

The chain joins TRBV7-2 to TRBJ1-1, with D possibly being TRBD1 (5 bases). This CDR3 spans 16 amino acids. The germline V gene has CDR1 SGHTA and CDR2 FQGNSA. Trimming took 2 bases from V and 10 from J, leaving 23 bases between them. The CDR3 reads CASSLPIIDSEVGAFF. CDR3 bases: TGTGCCAGCAGCTTACCCATTATAGACAGTGAGGTAGGAGCTTTCTTT.

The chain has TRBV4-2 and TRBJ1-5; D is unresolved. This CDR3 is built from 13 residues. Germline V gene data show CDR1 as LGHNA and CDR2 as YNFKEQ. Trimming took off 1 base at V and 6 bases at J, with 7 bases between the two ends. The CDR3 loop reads CASSQGFSQPQHF. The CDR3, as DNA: TGTGCCAGCAGCCAAGGTTTTAGTCAGCCCCAGCATTTT.

CDR3 sequence reads: CASSVVGTGELFF. The CDR3 nucleotides are TGTGCCAGCAGCGTCGTGGGCACCGGGGAGCTGTTTTTT. The chain recombines TRBV7-2 with TRBJ2-2; D is uncertain. Germline CDR1 reads SGHTA; CDR2 reads FQGNSA. This CDR3 spans 13 amino acids. V was cut by 5 bases and J by 4 bases, with 8 bases left in between.

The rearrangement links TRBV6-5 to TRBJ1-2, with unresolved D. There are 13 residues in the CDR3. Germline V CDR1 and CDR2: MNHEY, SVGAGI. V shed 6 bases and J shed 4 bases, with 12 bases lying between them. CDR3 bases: TGTGCCAGCAGCCAAGGGCGGACCTATGGCTACACCTTC. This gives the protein CASSQGRTYGYTF.

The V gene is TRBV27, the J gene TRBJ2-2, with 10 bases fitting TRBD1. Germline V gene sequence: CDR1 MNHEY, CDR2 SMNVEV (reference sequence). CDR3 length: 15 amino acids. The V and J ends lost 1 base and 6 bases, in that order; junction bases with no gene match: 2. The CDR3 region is CASSLWDRGAGELFF. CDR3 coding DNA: TGTGCCAGCAGTTTATGGGACAGGGGTGCCGGGGAGCTGTTTTTT.

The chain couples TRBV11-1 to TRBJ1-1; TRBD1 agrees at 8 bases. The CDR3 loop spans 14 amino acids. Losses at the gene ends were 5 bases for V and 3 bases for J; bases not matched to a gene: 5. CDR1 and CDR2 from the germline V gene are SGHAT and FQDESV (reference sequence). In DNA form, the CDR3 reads TGTGCCAGCAGCGCAGACAGGGGCGACACTGAAGCTTTCTTT. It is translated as CASSADRGDTEAFF.

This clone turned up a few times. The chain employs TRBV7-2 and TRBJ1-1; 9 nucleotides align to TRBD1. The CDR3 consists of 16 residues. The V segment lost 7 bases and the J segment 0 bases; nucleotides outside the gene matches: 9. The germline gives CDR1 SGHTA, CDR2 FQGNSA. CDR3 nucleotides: TGTGCCAGCACCCCGGACAGGGGCTCATTGAACACTGAAGCTTTCTTT. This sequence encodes CASTPDRGSLNTEAFF. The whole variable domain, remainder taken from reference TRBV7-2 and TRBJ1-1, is GAGVSQSPSNKVTEKGKDVELRCDPISGHTALYWYRQSLGQGLEFLIYFQGNSAPDKSGLPSDRFSAERTGGSVSTLTIQRTQQEDSAVYLCASTPDRGSLNTEAFFGQGTRLTVV.